Below, one T cell receptor (beta chain) is given with its context. This sample is drawn from a study of CD8 T cells in ankylosing spondylitis. In TCRdb, the 5' RACE reads were re-called with MiXCR into one record per CDR3 protein. The repertoire holds tens of thousands of distinct CDR3 sequences, with 3% to 4.5% as singletons. This CDR3 has 16 amino acids. The germline gives CDR1 SGDLS, CDR2 YYNGEE. The V segment lost 3 bases and the J segment 7 bases; nucleotides outside the gene matches: 15. The sequenced sample was blood, either unsorted or a sorted T cell fraction (not recorded which). The receptor's source is a female donor with ankylosing spondylitis or in good health (not recorded which). The chain employs TRBV9 and TRBJ1-2, with TRBD1 matching 7 bases. CDR3 protein: CASSGQPQLTGSGYTF. CDR3 in DNA: TGTGCCAGCAGCGGACAACCTCAACTGACAGGGAGTGGCTACACCTTC.